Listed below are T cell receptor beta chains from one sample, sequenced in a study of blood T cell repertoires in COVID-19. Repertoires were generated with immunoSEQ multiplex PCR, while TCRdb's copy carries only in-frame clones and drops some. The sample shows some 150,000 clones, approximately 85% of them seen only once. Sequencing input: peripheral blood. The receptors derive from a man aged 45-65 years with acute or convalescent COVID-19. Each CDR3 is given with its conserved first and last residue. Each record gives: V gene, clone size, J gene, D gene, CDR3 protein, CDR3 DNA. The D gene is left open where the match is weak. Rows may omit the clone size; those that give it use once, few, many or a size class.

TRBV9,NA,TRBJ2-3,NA,CASSSTGGSLTDTQYF,TGTGCCAGCAGTAGTACTGGGGGGAGTCTCACAGATACGCAGTATTTT
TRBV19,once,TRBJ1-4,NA,CASSLALGQGLNEKLFF,TGTGCCAGTAGTCTGGCCTTGGGGCAGGGGCTAAATGAAAAACTGTTTTTT
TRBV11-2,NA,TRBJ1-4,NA,CASSLDTRENEKLFF,TGTGCCAGCAGCCTGGACACCCGTGAGAATGAAAAACTGTTTTTT
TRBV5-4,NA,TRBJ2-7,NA,CASSSGTLPGEQYF,TGTGCCAGCAGCAGCGGGACACTACCGGGGGAGCAGTACTTC
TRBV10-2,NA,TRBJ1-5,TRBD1,CASSDPTGALTYSNQPQHF,TGCGCCAGCAGTGACCCAACAGGGGCACTCACCTACTCCAATCAGCCCCAGCATTTT
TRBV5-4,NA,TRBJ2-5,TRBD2,CASSLTSGPGTPQYF,TGTGCCAGCAGCTTGACTAGCGGGCCCGGTACGCCCCAGTACTTC
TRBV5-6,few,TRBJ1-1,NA,CASSKHKTNTEAFF,TGTGCCAGCAGCAAACACAAGACAAACACTGAAGCTTTCTTT
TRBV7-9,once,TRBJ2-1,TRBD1,CASSPGGSYNEQFF,TGTGCCAGCAGCCCAGGGGGCTCCTACAATGAGCAGTTCTTC
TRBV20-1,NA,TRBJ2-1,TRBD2,CSVPSGEGQFF,TGCAGTGTCCCGTCTGGGGAGGGGCAGTTCTTC
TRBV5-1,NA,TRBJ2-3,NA,CASSGRTINTDTQYF,TGCGCCAGCAGCGGCAGGACAATTAACACAGATACGCAGTATTTT
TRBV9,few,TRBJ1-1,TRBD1,CASSLGQGELGAFF,TGTGCCAGCAGCTTGGGACAGGGTGAGTTGGGAGCTTTCTTT
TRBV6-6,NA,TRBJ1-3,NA,CASSYAVGNTIYF,TGTGCCAGCAGTTACGCGGTCGGAAACACCATATATTTT
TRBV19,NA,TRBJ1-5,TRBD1,CASNPTGGDNQPQHF,TGTGCCAGTAACCCTACAGGGGGGGATAATCAGCCCCAGCATTTT
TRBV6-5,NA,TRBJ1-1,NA,CASSPRGGGNTEAFF,TGTGCCAGCAGCCCCAGAGGGGGGGGAAACACTGAAGCTTTCTTT
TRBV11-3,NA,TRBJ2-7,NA,CASALRGSSYEQYF,TGTGCCAGCGCCCTTCGTGGCAGCTCCTACGAGCAGTACTTC
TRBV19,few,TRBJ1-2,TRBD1,CASSTGQGIGYGYTF,TGTGCCAGTAGTACCGGACAGGGAATTGGGTATGGCTACACCTTC
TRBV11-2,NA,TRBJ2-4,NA,CASSLRGGGLDKNIQYF,TGTGCCAGCAGCTTAAGGGGGGGAGGGCTCGACAAAAACATTCAGTACTTC
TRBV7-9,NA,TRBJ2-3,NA,CASSPVSASTQYF,TGTGCCAGCAGCCCCGTGTCTGCGAGTACGCAGTATTTT
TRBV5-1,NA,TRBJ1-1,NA,CASSLANGIRQENTEAFF,TGCGCCAGCAGCTTGGCTAATGGGATAAGACAGGAGAACACTGAAGCTTTCTTT
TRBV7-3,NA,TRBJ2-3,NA,CASSFIAADTQYF,TGTGCCAGCAGCTTCATAGCGGCAGATACGCAGTATTTT
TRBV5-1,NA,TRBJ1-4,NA,CASSLAPANEKLFF,TGCGCCAGCAGCTTGGCCCCAGCTAATGAAAAACTGTTTTTT
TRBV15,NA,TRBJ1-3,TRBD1,CATSRTGERNTIYF,TGTGCCACCAGTCGGACAGGCGAAAGAAACACCATATATTTT
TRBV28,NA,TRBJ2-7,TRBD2,CASSRLSTSGSEQYF,TGTGCCAGCAGTCGACTCAGTACTAGCGGGAGCGAGCAGTACTTC
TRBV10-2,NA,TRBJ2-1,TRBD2,CASKEREWNEQFF,TGCGCCAGCAAGGAGCGGGAGTGGAATGAGCAGTTCTTC
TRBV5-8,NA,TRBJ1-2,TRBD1,CASSHRGNYGYTF,TGTGCCAGCAGCCACAGGGGAAACTATGGCTACACCTTC
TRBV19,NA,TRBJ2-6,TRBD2,CASSIRGGRSSGANVLTF,TGTGCCAGTAGTATTCGGGGGGGGCGAAGCTCTGGGGCCAACGTCCTGACTTTC
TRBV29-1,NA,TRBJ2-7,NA,CSVEFYYEQYF,TGCAGCGTTGAATTTTACTACGAGCAGTACTTC
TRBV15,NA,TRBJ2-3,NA,CATSRAVRGTIPIFTDTQYF,TGTGCCACCAGCAGAGCTGTGAGGGGGACAATCCCAATCTTCACAGATACGCAGTATTTT
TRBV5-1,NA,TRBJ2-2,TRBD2,CASSASTSAGELFF,TGCGCCAGCAGCGCCTCGACTAGCGCCGGGGAGCTGTTTTTT
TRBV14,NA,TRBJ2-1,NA,CASSSRRQGGYNEQFF,TGTGCCAGCAGCTCTCGTCGACAGGGAGGTTACAATGAGCAGTTCTTC
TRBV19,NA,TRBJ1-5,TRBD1,CASSQQGNQPQHF,TGTGCCAGTAGCCAACAGGGGAATCAGCCCCAGCATTTT
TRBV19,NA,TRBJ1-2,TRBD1,CASSKTGGNYGYTF,TGTGCCAGTAGTAAGACAGGGGGAAACTATGGCTACACCTTC
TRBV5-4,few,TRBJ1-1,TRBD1,CASSLIYRGNTEAFF,TGTGCCAGCAGCTTAATATACAGGGGGAACACTGAAGCTTTCTTT